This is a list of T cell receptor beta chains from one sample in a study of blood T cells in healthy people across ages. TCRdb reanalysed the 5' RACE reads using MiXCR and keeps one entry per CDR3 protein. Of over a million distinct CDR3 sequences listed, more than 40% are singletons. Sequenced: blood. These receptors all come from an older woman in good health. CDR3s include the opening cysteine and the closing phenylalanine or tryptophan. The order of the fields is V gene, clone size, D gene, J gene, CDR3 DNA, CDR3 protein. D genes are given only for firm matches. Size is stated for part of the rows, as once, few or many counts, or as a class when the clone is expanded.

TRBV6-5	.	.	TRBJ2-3	TGTGCCAGCAGTTACTCTGGGTTCACAGATACGCAGTATTTT	CASSYSGFTDTQYF
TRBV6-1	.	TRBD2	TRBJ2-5	TGTGCCAGCGGTTTAGCGGGGGCCTCGGGGGAGACCCAGTACTTC	CASGLAGASGETQYF
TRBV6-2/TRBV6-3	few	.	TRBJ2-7	TGTGCCAGCAGTTACTCCAGGGCTCTCTACGAGCAGTACTTC	CASSYSRALYEQYF
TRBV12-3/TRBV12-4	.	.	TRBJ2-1	TGTGCCAGCAGTATCACAGTATACAATGAGCAGTTCTTC	CASSITVYNEQFF
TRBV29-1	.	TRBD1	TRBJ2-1	TGCAGCGCGGCGGGACAGGGAGTAGGCAATGAGCAGTTCTTC	CSAAGQGVGNEQFF
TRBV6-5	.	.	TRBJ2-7	TGTGCCAGCAGTTACTTGGGGGGTGGTTACGAGCAGTACTTC	CASSYLGGGYEQYF
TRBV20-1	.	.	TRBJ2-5	TGCAGTGCTAGAGATGGAGGCGGTACTCCGTCCCAGTACTTC	CSARDGGGTPSQYF
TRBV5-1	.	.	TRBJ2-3	TGCGCCAGCACGTCAGGGCGAAGCACAGATACGCAGTATTTT	CASTSGRSTDTQYF
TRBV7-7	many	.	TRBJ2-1	TGTGCCAGCAGCTTAGCTCTTGACCCGGTCAATGAGCAGTTCTTC	CASSLALDPVNEQFF
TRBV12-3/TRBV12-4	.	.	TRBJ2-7	TGTGCCAGCAGTTTGGGGGGCCCAGTGCAGGCCGATGGGGCTACCTACGAGCAGTACTTC	CASSLGGPVQADGATYEQYF
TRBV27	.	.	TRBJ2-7	TGTGCCAGCAGTTCTACGGCCAAGGGCTCCGAGCAGTACTTC	CASSSTAKGSEQYF
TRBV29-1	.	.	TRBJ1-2	TGCAGTGTTACAGGACTTACTAACTATGGCTACACCTTC	CSVTGLTNYGYTF
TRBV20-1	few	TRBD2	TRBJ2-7	TGCAGTGCTCCCCGGGTAGCGGGTGGGAGCTCCTACGAGCAGTACTTC	CSAPRVAGGSSYEQYF
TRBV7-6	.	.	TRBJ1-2	TGTGCCAGCAGCTTGACTATCGGGGACTCTGGCTACACCTTC	CASSLTIGDSGYTF
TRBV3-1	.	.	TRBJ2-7	TGTGCCAGCAGCCATCTGGAGGGACCGCGATACGAGCAGTACTTC	CASSHLEGPRYEQYF
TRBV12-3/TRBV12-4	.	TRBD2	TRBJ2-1	TGTGCCAGCAGTTCGCTAGCGGGAGTTGATGAGCAGTTCTTC	CASSSLAGVDEQFF
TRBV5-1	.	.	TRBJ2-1	TGCGCCAGCAGCTTGCAGTGGGTCGGCGATGAGCAGTTCTTC	CASSLQWVGDEQFF
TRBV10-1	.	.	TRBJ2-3	TGCGCCAGCAGTGATTCCACCTGTACGCAGTATTTT	CASSDSTCTQYF
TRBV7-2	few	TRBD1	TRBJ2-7	TGTGCCAGCAGCTCGGACAGGGGGACGCTCTACGAGCAGTACTTC	CASSSDRGTLYEQYF
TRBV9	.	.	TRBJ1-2	TGTGCCAGCAGCGTCGGCGGGAGCTACACCTTC	CASSVGGSYTF
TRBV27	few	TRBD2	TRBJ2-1	TGTGCCAGCAGTTCCCAGGGACTAGCGGGAGTCCTCTACAATGAGCAGTTCTTC	CASSSQGLAGVLYNEQFF
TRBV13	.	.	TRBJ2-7	TGTGCCAGCAGTCCCCCGGGTCCTAGCGCCTACGAGCAGTACTTC	CASSPPGPSAYEQYF
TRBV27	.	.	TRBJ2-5	TGTGCCAGCGGTCGGAGGAGAGGCCAAGAGACCCAGTACTTC	CASGRRRGQETQYF
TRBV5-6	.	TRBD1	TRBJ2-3	TGTGCCAGCAACACTGCGGGGGACAGGGGGATCTTCGGCACAGATACGCAGTATTTT	CASNTAGDRGIFGTDTQYF
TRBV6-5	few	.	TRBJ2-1	TGTGCCAGCAGTTTGGCCGGGAGTGGGGGGAATGAGCAGTTCTTC	CASSLAGSGGNEQFF
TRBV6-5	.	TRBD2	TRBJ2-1	TGTGCCAGCAGTTACTCTTCGGGAGGTGAGCAGTTCTTC	CASSYSSGGEQFF
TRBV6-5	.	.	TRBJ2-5	TGTGCCAGCAGTCTAGGGGCGAGAGAGAATGAGCAGTACTTC	CASSLGARENEQYF